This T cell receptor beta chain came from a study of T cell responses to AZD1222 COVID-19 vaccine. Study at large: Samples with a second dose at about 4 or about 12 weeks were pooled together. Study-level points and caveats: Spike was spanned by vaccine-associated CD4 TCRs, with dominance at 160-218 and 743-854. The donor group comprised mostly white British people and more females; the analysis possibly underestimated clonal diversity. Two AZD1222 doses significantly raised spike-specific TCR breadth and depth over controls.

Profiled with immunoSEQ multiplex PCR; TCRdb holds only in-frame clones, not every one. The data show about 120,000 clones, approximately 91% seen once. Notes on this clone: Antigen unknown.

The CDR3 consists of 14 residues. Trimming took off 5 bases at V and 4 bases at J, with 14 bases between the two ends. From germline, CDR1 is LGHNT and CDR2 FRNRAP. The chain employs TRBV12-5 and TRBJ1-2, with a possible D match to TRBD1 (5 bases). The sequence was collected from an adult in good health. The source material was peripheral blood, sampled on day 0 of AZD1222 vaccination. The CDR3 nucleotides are TGTGCTAGTGGTCCGGGACGCGGAGGCTATGGCTACACCTTC. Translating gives CASGPGRGGYGYTF.